A selection of T cell receptor beta chains follows, all from one sample in a study of blood T cells in healthy people across ages. TCRdb passed the 5' RACE reads through MiXCR, listing each CDR3 protein once. The repertoire holds approximately 770,000 distinct CDR3 sequences, with nearly 60% as singletons. Material: blood. These receptor sequences come from a man aged 30-40 years in good health. The CDR3 runs from the conserved cysteine through the conserved F or W. The D gene is left open where the match is weak. Size tells how often a clone was seen (once, few, many) or the class of an expanded clone, and some rows leave it out.

v_gene: TRBV7-2; abundance: many; d_gene: NA; j_gene: TRBJ1-4; CDR3aa: CASSSSAGNEKLFF; CDR3nt: TGTGCCAGCAGCTCCTCCGCGGGAAATGAAAAACTGTTTTTT
v_gene: TRBV7-9; abundance: NA; d_gene: NA; j_gene: TRBJ2-5; CDR3aa: CASSPVGWTVKETQYF; CDR3nt: TGTGCCAGCAGCCCGGTGGGCTGGACAGTCAAAGAGACCCAGTACTTC
v_gene: TRBV7-2; abundance: many; d_gene: NA; j_gene: TRBJ2-1; CDR3aa: CASSLDTSYNEQFF; CDR3nt: TGTGCCAGCAGCTTAGACACGTCTTACAATGAGCAGTTCTTC
v_gene: TRBV11-2; abundance: NA; d_gene: NA; j_gene: TRBJ2-2; CDR3aa: CAGSFNRGSGELFF; CDR3nt: TGTGCCGGCAGCTTCAATCGGGGGTCCGGGGAGCTGTTTTTT
v_gene: TRBV7-9; abundance: NA; d_gene: NA; j_gene: TRBJ2-3; CDR3aa: CAGSLKYESRLSTDTQYF; CDR3nt: TGTGCCGGCAGCTTAAAATATGAGAGCCGACTGAGCACAGATACGCAGTATTTT
v_gene: TRBV4-3; abundance: few; d_gene: NA; j_gene: TRBJ2-7; CDR3aa: CASSQDRSLRDEQYF; CDR3nt: TGCGCCAGCAGCCAAGACAGGTCCCTTCGGGACGAGCAGTACTTC
v_gene: TRBV18; abundance: NA; d_gene: TRBD1; j_gene: TRBJ2-1; CDR3aa: CASSPSQTGQGSMEQFF; CDR3nt: TGTGCCAGCTCACCAAGCCAGACGGGACAGGGTTCCATGGAGCAGTTCTTC
v_gene: TRBV7-2; abundance: once; d_gene: NA; j_gene: TRBJ2-7; CDR3aa: CASSLVGGRTYEQYF; CDR3nt: TGTGCCAGCAGCTTAGTCGGCGGAAGGACCTACGAGCAGTACTTC
v_gene: TRBV7-2; abundance: NA; d_gene: NA; j_gene: TRBJ2-3; CDR3aa: CASSLAGLGPDTQYF; CDR3nt: TGTGCCAGCAGCTTAGCCGGCCTAGGGCCAGATACGCAGTATTTT
v_gene: TRBV20-1; abundance: NA; d_gene: NA; j_gene: TRBJ2-1; CDR3aa: CSARVGGVQFF; CDR3nt: TGCAGTGCTAGGGTTGGGGGTGTGCAGTTCTTC
v_gene: TRBV19; abundance: once; d_gene: TRBD1; j_gene: TRBJ2-1; CDR3aa: CASSVTRTGGNEQFF; CDR3nt: TGTGCCAGTAGTGTCACCCGGACAGGGGGCAATGAGCAGTTCTTC
v_gene: TRBV6-5; abundance: NA; d_gene: NA; j_gene: TRBJ2-3; CDR3aa: CASSPRRGTSDTQYF; CDR3nt: TGTGCCAGCAGTCCCAGGAGGGGCACCTCAGATACGCAGTATTTT
v_gene: TRBV4-3; abundance: NA; d_gene: NA; j_gene: TRBJ2-1; CDR3aa: CASSQAEGEQFF; CDR3nt: TGCGCCAGCAGCCAAGCTGAGGGTGAGCAGTTCTTC
v_gene: TRBV3-1; abundance: NA; d_gene: TRBD1; j_gene: TRBJ2-6; CDR3aa: CASSQLGQGSSGANVLTF; CDR3nt: TGTGCCAGCAGCCAATTAGGACAGGGGAGCTCGGGGGCCAACGTCCTGACTTTC
v_gene: TRBV13; abundance: NA; d_gene: NA; j_gene: TRBJ2-7; CDR3aa: CASSLVGGGNEQYF; CDR3nt: TGTGCCAGCAGCTTGGTCGGGGGTGGAAACGAGCAGTACTTC
v_gene: TRBV29-1; abundance: few; d_gene: NA; j_gene: TRBJ2-4; CDR3aa: CSVEGRNKNIQYF; CDR3nt: TGCAGCGTTGAAGGGAGAAACAAAAACATTCAGTACTTC
v_gene: TRBV29-1; abundance: NA; d_gene: NA; j_gene: TRBJ1-1; CDR3aa: CSALGLNTEAFF; CDR3nt: TGCAGCGCCTTGGGACTGAACACTGAAGCTTTCTTT
v_gene: TRBV7-2; abundance: few; d_gene: NA; j_gene: TRBJ1-2; CDR3aa: CASSPLGGGVYGYTF; CDR3nt: TGTGCCAGCAGCCCCCTGGGAGGGGGAGTCTATGGCTACACCTTC
v_gene: TRBV4-3; abundance: NA; d_gene: NA; j_gene: TRBJ1-5; CDR3aa: CAGSRDRANQPQHF; CDR3nt: TGCGCCGGCAGCCGAGACCGGGCCAATCAGCCCCAGCATTTT
v_gene: TRBV20-1; abundance: NA; d_gene: NA; j_gene: TRBJ2-7; CDR3aa: CSARPGEISYNEQYF; CDR3nt: TGCAGTGCTAGGCCGGGTGAGATCTCCTACAATGAGCAGTACTTC
v_gene: TRBV12-3/TRBV12-4; abundance: NA; d_gene: TRBD2; j_gene: TRBJ2-1; CDR3aa: CASRDPGRDEQFF; CDR3nt: TGTGCCAGCCGCGACCCGGGGAGGGATGAGCAGTTCTTC
v_gene: TRBV20-1; abundance: NA; d_gene: TRBD2; j_gene: TRBJ2-7; CDR3aa: CSAPTTSGGYSSYEQYF; CDR3nt: TGCAGTGCTCCTACCACTAGCGGGGGGTATAGCTCCTACGAGCAGTACTTC
v_gene: TRBV9; abundance: NA; d_gene: NA; j_gene: TRBJ1-1; CDR3aa: CASSVVRTANTEAFF; CDR3nt: TGTGCCAGCAGCGTAGTTAGGACAGCGAACACTGAAGCTTTCTTT
v_gene: TRBV20-1; abundance: NA; d_gene: NA; j_gene: TRBJ2-3; CDR3aa: CSAIVHPSSTDTQYF; CDR3nt: TGCAGTGCTATTGTCCATCCCTCTAGCACAGATACGCAGTATTTT
v_gene: TRBV6-1; abundance: once; d_gene: NA; j_gene: TRBJ1-6; CDR3aa: CAILSSPGTYNSPLHF; CDR3nt: TGTGCCATCCTGTCCAGCCCGGGGACCTATAATTCACCCCTCCACTTT
v_gene: TRBV5-1; abundance: NA; d_gene: TRBD1; j_gene: TRBJ2-7; CDR3aa: CASSRDRGDYEQYF; CDR3nt: TGCGCCAGCAGCCGTGACAGGGGTGACTACGAGCAGTACTTC
v_gene: TRBV6-2/TRBV6-3; abundance: few; d_gene: NA; j_gene: TRBJ2-7; CDR3aa: CASSYALRSDRQTGEQYF; CDR3nt: TGTGCCAGCAGCTACGCCCTGCGGTCGGACAGACAGACCGGCGAGCAGTACTTC
v_gene: TRBV7-2; abundance: few; d_gene: NA; j_gene: TRBJ2-7; CDR3aa: CASSLAASITYEQYF; CDR3nt: TGTGCCAGCAGCTTAGCAGCCTCCATTACCTACGAGCAGTACTTC
v_gene: TRBV27; abundance: few; d_gene: NA; j_gene: TRBJ2-7; CDR3aa: CASSLRGPPYEQYF; CDR3nt: TGTGCCAGCAGTTTGCGCGGTCCTCCTTACGAGCAGTACTTC
v_gene: TRBV27; abundance: few; d_gene: NA; j_gene: TRBJ2-7; CDR3aa: CASSLSLGTSGYEQYF; CDR3nt: TGTGCCAGCAGTTTATCTCTCGGGACCTCCGGGTACGAGCAGTACTTC
v_gene: TRBV12-3/TRBV12-4; abundance: few; d_gene: NA; j_gene: TRBJ1-5; CDR3aa: CASSPDGRVHPQHF; CDR3nt: TGTGCCAGCAGCCCTGACGGACGGGTCCATCCCCAGCATTTT
v_gene: TRBV20-1; abundance: NA; d_gene: NA; j_gene: TRBJ2-7; CDR3aa: CSALDRGFSYEQYF; CDR3nt: TGCAGTGCTCTAGACAGAGGATTCTCCTACGAGCAGTACTTC
v_gene: TRBV28; abundance: few; d_gene: NA; j_gene: TRBJ1-2; CDR3aa: CASRTGTSGYTF; CDR3nt: TGTGCCAGCAGGACCGGGACTAGTGGCTACACCTTC
v_gene: TRBV6-4; abundance: NA; d_gene: TRBD2; j_gene: TRBJ2-2; CDR3aa: CASTRTSGPDTGELFF; CDR3nt: TGTGCCAGCACCCGGACTAGCGGGCCCGACACCGGGGAGCTGTTTTTT
v_gene: TRBV5-6; abundance: NA; d_gene: NA; j_gene: TRBJ2-3; CDR3aa: CASSLGTIPGTDTQYF; CDR3nt: TGTGCCAGCAGCTTGGGAACTATTCCTGGCACAGATACGCAGTATTTT
v_gene: TRBV9; abundance: NA; d_gene: TRBD2; j_gene: TRBJ2-1; CDR3aa: CASSYRGGSSYNEQFF; CDR3nt: TGTGCCAGCAGCTACCGGGGGGGGAGCTCCTACAATGAGCAGTTCTTC
v_gene: TRBV7-9; abundance: many; d_gene: NA; j_gene: TRBJ2-1; CDR3aa: CASSLLYNEQFF; CDR3nt: TGTGCCAGCAGCCTCCTCTACAATGAGCAGTTCTTC
v_gene: TRBV4-3; abundance: NA; d_gene: NA; j_gene: TRBJ2-5; CDR3aa: CASSQGNRERETQYF; CDR3nt: TGCGCCAGCAGCCAAGGCAACAGGGAGAGAGAGACCCAGTACTTC
v_gene: TRBV3-1; abundance: few; d_gene: NA; j_gene: TRBJ2-3; CDR3aa: CASSQDPRGSNTQYF; CDR3nt: TGTGCCAGCAGCCAAGATCCCCGGGGATCGAATACGCAGTATTTT
v_gene: TRBV5-1; abundance: few; d_gene: TRBD2; j_gene: TRBJ2-5; CDR3aa: CASSLGRRSGIFAETQYF; CDR3nt: TGCGCCAGCAGCTTGGGGCGTAGGAGCGGGATATTCGCGGAGACCCAGTACTTC
v_gene: TRBV20-1; abundance: NA; d_gene: NA; j_gene: TRBJ2-5; CDR3aa: CSAREGGLPTQYF; CDR3nt: TGCAGTGCTAGAGAAGGTGGCCTTCCGACCCAGTACTTC
v_gene: TRBV20-1; abundance: many; d_gene: NA; j_gene: TRBJ2-1; CDR3aa: CSASAARTYEQFF; CDR3nt: TGCAGTGCTAGCGCGGCTCGAACCTATGAGCAGTTCTTC
v_gene: TRBV28; abundance: NA; d_gene: TRBD1; j_gene: TRBJ2-3; CDR3aa: CASSSPGRRGSMDTQYF; CDR3nt: TGTGCCAGCAGTTCGCCGGGCCGCAGGGGGTCCATGGATACGCAGTATTTT
v_gene: TRBV10-3; abundance: NA; d_gene: NA; j_gene: TRBJ2-3; CDR3aa: CAINQGWSFKDTQYF; CDR3nt: TGTGCCATCAACCAGGGTTGGTCATTTAAAGATACGCAGTATTTT
v_gene: TRBV20-1; abundance: NA; d_gene: NA; j_gene: TRBJ2-7; CDR3aa: CSARDPGWREQYF; CDR3nt: TGCAGTGCTCGAGACCCAGGGTGGCGCGAGCAGTACTTC
v_gene: TRBV20-1; abundance: few; d_gene: TRBD2; j_gene: TRBJ2-7; CDR3aa: CSARDALAGAAIFSYEQYF; CDR3nt: TGCAGTGCTAGAGATGCCCTAGCGGGAGCTGCCATTTTCTCCTACGAGCAGTACTTC
v_gene: TRBV20-1; abundance: NA; d_gene: NA; j_gene: TRBJ2-7; CDR3aa: CSARDHAGESYEQYF; CDR3nt: TGCAGTGCTAGAGATCACGCAGGGGAGTCCTACGAGCAGTACTTC
v_gene: TRBV3-1; abundance: NA; d_gene: TRBD1; j_gene: TRBJ2-7; CDR3aa: CASSHVTGKMNEQYF; CDR3nt: TGTGCCAGCAGCCATGTGACAGGGAAGATGAACGAGCAGTACTTC
v_gene: TRBV29-1; abundance: few; d_gene: NA; j_gene: TRBJ2-7; CDR3aa: CSVTGEAYEQYF; CDR3nt: TGCAGCGTAACAGGAGAGGCCTACGAGCAGTACTTC
v_gene: TRBV4-3; abundance: NA; d_gene: TRBD2; j_gene: TRBJ2-1; CDR3aa: CASSLGTSGSYNEQFF; CDR3nt: TGCGCCAGCAGCCTTGGGACTAGCGGGAGCTACAATGAGCAGTTCTTC
v_gene: TRBV15; abundance: NA; d_gene: NA; j_gene: TRBJ2-1; CDR3aa: CATSRDLGRYEQFF; CDR3nt: TGTGCCACCAGCAGAGATCTTGGTCGCTATGAGCAGTTCTTC